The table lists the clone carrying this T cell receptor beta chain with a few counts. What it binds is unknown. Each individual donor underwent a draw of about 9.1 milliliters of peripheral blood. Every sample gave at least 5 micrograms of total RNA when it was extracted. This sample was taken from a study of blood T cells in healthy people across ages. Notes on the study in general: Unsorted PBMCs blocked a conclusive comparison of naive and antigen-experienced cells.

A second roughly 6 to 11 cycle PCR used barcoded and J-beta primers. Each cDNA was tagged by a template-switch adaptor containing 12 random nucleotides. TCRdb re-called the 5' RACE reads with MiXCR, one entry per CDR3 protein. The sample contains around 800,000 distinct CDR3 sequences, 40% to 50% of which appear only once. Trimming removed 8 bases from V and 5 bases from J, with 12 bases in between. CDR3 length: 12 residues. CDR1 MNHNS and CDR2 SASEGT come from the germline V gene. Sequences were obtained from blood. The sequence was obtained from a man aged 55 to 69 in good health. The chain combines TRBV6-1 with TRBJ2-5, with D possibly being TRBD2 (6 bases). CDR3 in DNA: TGTGCCAGCGCCGGGACTGGGGAGACCCAGTACTTC. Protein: CASAGTGETQYF.